These 15 T cell receptor beta chains were sequenced from one sample in a study of T cells after yellow fever vaccination. One entry per CDR3 protein results from TCRdb running MiXCR on the 5' RACE reads. The repertoire includes around 360,000 distinct CDR3 sequences, about 9.9% of them detected once, and more than 15% sits in the top ten. The sequencing used PBMCs, collected on the day of the first yellow fever vaccination. All receptors come from a man aged 18 to 35 who received the YFV17D yellow fever vaccine.

This clonotype showed up many times. V and J are TRBV6-4 and TRBJ2-2; TRBD1 agrees at 10 bases. The CDR3 runs 15 residues. V lost 2 bases, J lost 6 bases, and 3 bases stayed unmatched. Germline assignment: CDR1 MRHNA and CDR2 SNTAGT. The DNA of the CDR3 is TGTGCCAGCAGTGACAAGACAGGGGGCCCCGGGGAGCTGTTTTTT. Translation gives CASSDKTGGPGELFF.

In its sample, this clonotype was seen a few times. This chain links TRBV7-2 with TRBJ2-7; D is undetermined. This CDR3 is built from 15 residues. Trimming took off 3 bases at V and 0 bases at J, with 12 bases between the two ends. Per germline, CDR1 SGHTA and CDR2 FQGNSA. The CDR3 DNA reads as TGTGCCAGCAGCTTTGGCCCCCCTAGCTCCTACGAGCAGTACTTC. Translating gives CASSFGPPSSYEQYF. Filled out from reference TRBV7-2 and TRBJ2-7, the complete variable domain reads GAGVSQSPSNKVTEKGKDVELRCDPISGHTALYWYRQSLGQGLEFLIYFQGNSAPDKSGLPSDRFSAERTGGSVSTLTIQRTQQEDSAVYLCASSFGPPSSYEQYFGPGTRLTVT.

In its sample, this clonotype was seen a few times. The chain combines TRBV5-1 with TRBJ2-2; 8 positions agree with TRBD2. V lost 4 bases to trimming and J lost 2 bases; unmatched junction nucleotides: 7. The CDR3 loop spans 16 amino acids. Germline V lookup: CDR1 SGHRS, CDR2 YFSETQ. CDR3 loop: CASSPSGGGNTGELFF. DNA of the CDR3: TGCGCCAGCAGCCCGTCCGGGGGGGGAAACACCGGGGAGCTGTTTTTT. Full variable domain (rest looked up from reference TRBV5-1 and TRBJ2-2): KAGVTQTPRYLIKTRGQQVTLSCSPISGHRSVSWYQQTPGQGLQFLFEYFSETQRNKGNFPGRFSGRQFSNSRSEMNVSTLELGDSALYLCASSPSGGGNTGELFFGEGSRLTVL.

There are many counts of this clonotype. The J gene is TRBJ2-7, the V gene TRBV9; no reliable D call. V dropped 4 bases and J dropped 3 bases, with 14 bases sitting between them. Germline values: CDR1 SGDLS, CDR2 YYNGEE. This CDR3 is 14 amino acids long. CDR3 sequence (DNA): TGTGCCAGCAGCCCAGAAGACATCCTCTACGAGCAGTACTTC. This encodes CASSPEDILYEQYF.

The chain carries TRBV18 and TRBJ2-5; possibly TRBD2 for D (6 bases). Trimming took 4 bases from V and 1 from J, leaving 7 bases between them. This CDR3 is built from 13 residues. Germline CDR1 and CDR2: KGHSH and LQKENI. CDR3 loop: CASSREAQETQYF. CDR3 nucleotides: TGTGCCAGCTCACGGGAGGCCCAAGAGACCCAGTACTTC.

This clonotype was seen more than once but under ten times. This chain links TRBV7-2 with TRBJ2-3, with D perhaps matching TRBD1 (5 bases). The CDR3 covers 15 residues. V lost 5 bases and J 3 bases, leaving 15 bases between the germline ends. Germline lookup yields CDR1 SGHTA and CDR2 FQGNSA. The CDR3 reads CASSPGYLGTDTQYF. The CDR3 coding sequence is TGTGCCAGCAGCCCAGGGTACCTGGGGACAGATACGCAGTATTTT.

This clonotype appeared a single time. This clone may be a read error of a much larger clone one base away. The V gene is TRBV5-1, the J gene TRBJ2-7, with unresolved D. The CDR3 consists of 14 residues. Germline loops: CDR1 SGHRS, CDR2 YFSETQ. V was pared by 2 bases and J by 2 bases, with 11 bases between. The CDR3 nucleotides read TGCGCCAGCAGCTTTCCCCAGCCAACCTACGAGCAGTACTTC. The encoded protein is CASSFPQPTYEQYF.

The CDR3: CASSLQNSYNSPLHF. The DNA of the CDR3 is TGTGCCAGCAGCTTACAGAATTCATATAATTCACCCCTCCACTTT. This sequence joins TRBV7-2 and TRBJ1-6; D is unclear. This CDR3 has 15 amino acids. Trimming pared 2 bases from V and 4 bases from J, leaving 9 bases between. Germline CDR1 reads SGHTA; CDR2 reads FQGNSA.

This clonotype was detected many times. This chain joins TRBV6-4 and TRBJ2-3, with D perhaps TRBD1 or TRBD2 (5 bases each). V lost 4 bases, J lost 4 bases, and 15 bases lay in between. The CDR3 spans 15 residues. The V gene's germline CDR1 is MRHNA and CDR2 SNTAGT. Here the CDR3 DNA reads TGTGCCAGCAGTGCCAAAGGGGACGGGGCAGATACGCAGTATTTT. Encoded protein: CASSAKGDGADTQYF.

The chain links TRBV25-1 to TRBJ2-2; the D gene is possibly TRBD1 (7 bases). This CDR3 is built from 16 residues. Trimming took off 0 bases at V and 7 bases at J, with 15 bases between the two ends. Per germline, CDR1 MGHDK and CDR2 SYGVNS. The CDR3 nucleotides read TGTGCCAGCAGTGAATATTTGGGCAGGGGGGACGGGGAGCTGTTTTTT. This sequence encodes CASSEYLGRGDGELFF.

V and J are TRBV20-1 and TRBJ1-5, with D possibly matching TRBD1 (5 bases). Trimming took 1 base from V and 3 from J, leaving 10 bases between them. Germline values: CDR1 DFQATT, CDR2 SNEGSKA (reference sequence). The CDR3 consists of 14 residues. Written as DNA, the CDR3 is TGCAGTGCTAGAGCCTTAGGGGACAATCAGCCCCAGCATTTT. Its protein product is CSARALGDNQPQHF.

In this sample, this clonotype turned up many times. V is TRBV5-1 and J is TRBJ2-7, with D uncertain. V dropped 0 bases and J dropped 0 bases, with 7 bases sitting between them. The CDR3 extends over 14 amino acids. The germline CDR1 and CDR2 sequences are SGHRS and YFSETQ. The CDR3 here is CASSLEQTSYEQYF. The CDR3 nucleotides are TGCGCCAGCAGCTTGGAACAGACCTCCTACGAGCAGTACTTC.

This clonotype was observed many times. The chain couples TRBV5-1 to TRBJ2-1, with D unclear. The V gene lost 0 bases and the J gene lost 10 bases, with 11 bases spanning the gap. Germline CDR1 and CDR2: SGHRS and YFSETQ. The CDR3 length is 13 residues. CDR3 bases: TGCGCCAGCAGCTTGGTACCCGAAGGCGAGCAGTTCTTC. Translated: CASSLVPEGEQFF.

This sequence joins TRBV20-1 and TRBJ1-4; D is unresolved. Germline V gene data show CDR1 as DFQATT and CDR2 as SNEGSKA (reference sequence). V was trimmed by 6 bases and J by 6 bases, leaving 11 bases between them. This CDR3 has 12 residues. CDR3 in amino acids: CSARPRDEKLFF. The CDR3 coding sequence is TGCAGTGCCCGCCCCCGGGATGAAAAACTGTTTTTT.

This clonotype was observed many times. The CDR3 DNA sequence: TGCAGTGCTAGCCCCCCAGGACAGGTTAGGTACTTC. Its protein product is CSASPPGQVRYF. This chain uses TRBV20-1 with TRBJ2-7; 7 bases match TRBD1. The ends lost 3 bases at V and 12 bases at J; junction bases unmatched: 11. The CDR3 is 12 residues long. Germline CDR1 reads DFQATT; CDR2 reads SNEGSKA (reference sequence).